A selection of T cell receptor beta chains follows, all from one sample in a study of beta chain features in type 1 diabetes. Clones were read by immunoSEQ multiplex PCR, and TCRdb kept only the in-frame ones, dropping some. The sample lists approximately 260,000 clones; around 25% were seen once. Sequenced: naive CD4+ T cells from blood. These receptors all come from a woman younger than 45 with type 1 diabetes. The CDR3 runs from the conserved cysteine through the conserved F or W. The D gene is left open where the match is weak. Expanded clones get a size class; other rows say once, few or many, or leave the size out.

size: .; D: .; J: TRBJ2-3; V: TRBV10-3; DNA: TGTGCCACTAAGGGGCCGGCAGATACGCAGTATTTT; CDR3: CATKGPADTQYF
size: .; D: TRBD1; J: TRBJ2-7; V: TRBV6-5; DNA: TGTGCCAGCAGTCCCCAGGGGGACAACTCCTACGAGCAGTACTTC; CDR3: CASSPQGDNSYEQYF
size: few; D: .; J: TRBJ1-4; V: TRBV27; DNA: TGTGCCAGCAGTTATTGGGGAGAGGGTGAAAAACTGTTTTTT; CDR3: CASSYWGEGEKLFF
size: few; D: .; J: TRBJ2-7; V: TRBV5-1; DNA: TGCGCCAGCAGCTTGGATCCAGGCTTCTCCTACGAGCAGTACTTC; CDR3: CASSLDPGFSYEQYF
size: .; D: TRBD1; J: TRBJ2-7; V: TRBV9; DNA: TGTGCCAGCAGCGTAGGGGCAAGGGACAGACCCTACGAGCAGTACTTC; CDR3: CASSVGARDRPYEQYF
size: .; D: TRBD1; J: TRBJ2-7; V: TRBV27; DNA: TGTGCCAGCAGTTTAGGGGACAGGGCGTACGAGCAGTACTTC; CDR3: CASSLGDRAYEQYF
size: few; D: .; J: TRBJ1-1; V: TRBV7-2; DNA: TGTGCCAGCAGATATACAGGGTTGGGGACTGAAGCTTTCTTT; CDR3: CASRYTGLGTEAFF
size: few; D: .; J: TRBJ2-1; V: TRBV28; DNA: TGTGCCACCGGTGCACAGGCCTACAATGAGCAGTTCTTC; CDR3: CATGAQAYNEQFF
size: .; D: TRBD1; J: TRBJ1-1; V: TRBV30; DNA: TGTGCCTGGAGTGTTCTAAATACAGGGGGCTTGGGAGCTTTCTTT; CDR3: CAWSVLNTGGLGAFF
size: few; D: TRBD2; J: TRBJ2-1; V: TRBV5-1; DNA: TGCGCCAGCAGCTTGGGGGGGACTAGCGGGGACAATGAGCAGTTCTTC; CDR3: CASSLGGTSGDNEQFF
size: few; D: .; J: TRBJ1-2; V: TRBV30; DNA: TGTGCCTGGAGATTAAAGGCAGGGGACTATGGCTACACCTTC; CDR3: CAWRLKAGDYGYTF
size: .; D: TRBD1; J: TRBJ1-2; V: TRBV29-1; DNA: TGCAGCGTTCGTGTAGGAACAGGGGGCGGCGGTGGCTACACCTTC; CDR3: CSVRVGTGGGGGYTF
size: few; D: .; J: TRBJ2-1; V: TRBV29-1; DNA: TGCAGCGTGGCTACGGGGTGGGGCTCCTACAATGAGCAGTTCTTC; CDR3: CSVATGWGSYNEQFF
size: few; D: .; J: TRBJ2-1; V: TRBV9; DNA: TGTGCCAGCAGCGTAGATGGGGCTCCGAAAGGCTCCTACAATGAGCAGTTCTTC; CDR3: CASSVDGAPKGSYNEQFF
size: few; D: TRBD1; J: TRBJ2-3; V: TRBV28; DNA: TGTGCCAGCAGTACTTCCGGGACAGGGGCCGGGGATACGCAGTATTTT; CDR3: CASSTSGTGAGDTQYF
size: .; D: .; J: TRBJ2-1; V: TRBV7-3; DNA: TGTGCCAGCAGCTCGGGACTGGGATACAATGAGCAGTTCTTC; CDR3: CASSSGLGYNEQFF
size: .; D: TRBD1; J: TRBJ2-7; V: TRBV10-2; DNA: TGCGCCAGCAGTGACCCCTCGACAGGGCGGCTCGAGCAGTACTTC; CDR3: CASSDPSTGRLEQYF
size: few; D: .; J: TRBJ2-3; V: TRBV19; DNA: TGTGCCAGTAATCTGGCGGATAGCACAGATACGCAGTATTTT; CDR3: CASNLADSTDTQYF
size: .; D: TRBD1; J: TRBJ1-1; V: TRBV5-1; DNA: TGCGCCAGCAGCTTGGGGGCAGGGGGCATGACTGAAGCTTTCTTT; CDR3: CASSLGAGGMTEAFF
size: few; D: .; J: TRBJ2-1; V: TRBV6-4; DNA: TGTGCCAGCAGTGACTCAAAAGGGGCCGGTGAGCAGTTCTTC; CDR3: CASSDSKGAGEQFF
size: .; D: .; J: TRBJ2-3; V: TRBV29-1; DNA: TGCAGCGCCAGAGGGGGGGTGCAGGAGCCCACAGATACGCAGTATTTT; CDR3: CSARGGVQEPTDTQYF
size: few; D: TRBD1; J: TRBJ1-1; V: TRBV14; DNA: TGTGCCAGCAGCCCGGGACGTAAACCGGGACAGCTCGGCACTGAAGCTTTCTTT; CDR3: CASSPGRKPGQLGTEAFF
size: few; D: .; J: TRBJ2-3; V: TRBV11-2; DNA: TGTGCCAGCAGCTTAATTTTTGTGCCTCCGCAGGCAGATACGCAGTATTTT; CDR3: CASSLIFVPPQADTQYF
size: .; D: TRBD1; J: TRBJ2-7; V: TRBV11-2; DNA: TGTGCCAGCAGCTACCGGGACAGGGGACCCTACGAGCAGTACTTC; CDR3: CASSYRDRGPYEQYF
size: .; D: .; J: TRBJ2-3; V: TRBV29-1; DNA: TGCAGCGTTGAAACTAGCACAGATACGCAGTATTTT; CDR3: CSVETSTDTQYF
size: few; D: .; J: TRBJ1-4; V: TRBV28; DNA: TGTGCCAGCAGTTTACAGGGTCTTTTTGGAAAACTGTTTTTT; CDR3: CASSLQGLFGKLFF
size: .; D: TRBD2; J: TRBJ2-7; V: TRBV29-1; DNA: TGCAGCGTGTTAGCGGGAGCGCTCTCCTACGAGCAGTACTTC; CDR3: CSVLAGALSYEQYF
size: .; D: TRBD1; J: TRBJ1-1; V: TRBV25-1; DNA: TGTGCCAGCAGTGAATACCGGACAGGGTCCGAAGCTTTCTTT; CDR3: CASSEYRTGSEAFF
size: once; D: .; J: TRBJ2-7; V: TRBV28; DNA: TGTGCCAGCAGTTTGACGACAGAACCCTACGAGCAGTACTTC; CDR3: CASSLTTEPYEQYF
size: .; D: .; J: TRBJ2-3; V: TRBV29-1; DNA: TGCAGCGTTGAAGAGTGGGCCCGGGGGACAGATACGCAGTATTTT; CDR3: CSVEEWARGTDTQYF
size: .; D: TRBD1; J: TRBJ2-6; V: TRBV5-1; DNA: TGCGCCAGCAGCCCGGGACAGGGAACGATTGGGGCCAACGTCCTGACTTTC; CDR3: CASSPGQGTIGANVLTF
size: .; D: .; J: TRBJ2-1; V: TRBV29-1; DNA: TGCAGCGTCCCACGGGGAGGATCCTACAATGAGCAGTTCTTC; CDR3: CSVPRGGSYNEQFF
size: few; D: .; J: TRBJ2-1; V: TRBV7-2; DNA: TGTGCCAGCAGCCGCCGGGAGAAGTATGATGAGCAGTTCTTC; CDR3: CASSRREKYDEQFF
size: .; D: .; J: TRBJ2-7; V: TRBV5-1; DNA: TGCGCCAGCAGCGGCGGGACAGTGTTCTCCTACGAGCAGTACTTC; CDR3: CASSGGTVFSYEQYF
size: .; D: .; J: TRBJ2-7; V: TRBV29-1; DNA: TGCAGCGTTGGCGAGCCGGCCTACGAGCAGTACTTC; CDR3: CSVGEPAYEQYF
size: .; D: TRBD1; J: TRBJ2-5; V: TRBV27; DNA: TGTGCCAGCAGTACCGGACAGGGGGTAGGGGAGACCCAGTACTTC; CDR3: CASSTGQGVGETQYF
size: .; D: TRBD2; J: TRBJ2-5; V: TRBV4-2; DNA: TGTGCCAGCAGCCAAGAATTTGGGACTATAGAGACCCAGTACTTC; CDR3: CASSQEFGTIETQYF
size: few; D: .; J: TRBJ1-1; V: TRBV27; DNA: TGTGCCAGCAGTTTATCGTACAGGGCGGTCACTGAAGCTTTCTTT; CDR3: CASSLSYRAVTEAFF
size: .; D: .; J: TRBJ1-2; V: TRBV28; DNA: TGTGCCAGCAGTTCTCGGGGGACGAACTATGGCTACACCTTC; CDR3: CASSSRGTNYGYTF
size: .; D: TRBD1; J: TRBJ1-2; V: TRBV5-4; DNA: TGTGCCAGCAGCTTGGGAACCGGGACAGACCTCAGCTACACCTTC; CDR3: CASSLGTGTDLSYTF
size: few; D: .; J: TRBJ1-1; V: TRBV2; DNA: TGTGCCAGCACCTTGGACAGTGAGACTGAAGCTTTCTTT; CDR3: CASTLDSETEAFF
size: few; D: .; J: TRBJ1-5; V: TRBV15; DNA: TGTGCCACCAGCAGAGATTTCCCAGGGTTAGGTCAGCCCCAGCATTTT; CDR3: CATSRDFPGLGQPQHF
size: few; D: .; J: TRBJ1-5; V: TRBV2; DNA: TGTGCCAGCAGTGGACGGGGTCAGCCCCAGCATTTT; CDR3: CASSGRGQPQHF
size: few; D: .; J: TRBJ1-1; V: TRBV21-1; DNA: TGTGCCAGCAGCAAAGAAGAAGGGAGAATGAACACTGAAGCTTTCTTT; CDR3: CASSKEEGRMNTEAFF